The clone carrying this T cell receptor (beta chain) was recorded once. Antigen unknown. V gave up 0 bases and J gave up 7 bases, with 18 bases separating them. CDR3 length equals 16 residues. From germline, CDR1 is KGHSH and CDR2 LQKENI. These data belong to a study of beta chain features in type 1 diabetes. General study points: Possibly, sequencing cDNA over-represented cells that had high TCR expression levels. Patients with Type 1 diabetes showed moderately but significantly shorter TCRB CDR3s in all four CD4+ subsets. It was possible that PCR favored shorter templates, equally so in patients and controls.

Every bit of the isolated RNA underwent reverse transcription, so sequencing read expressed TCRB transcripts. Profiling relied on immunoSEQ multiplex PCR, and the TCRdb table lists in-frame clones only, not all of them. The profile shows some 19,000 clones, 50% of them singletons. This chain joins TRBV18 and TRBJ1-1; a possible D gene is TRBD1 (5 bases). Material for sequencing was stem cell memory CD4+ T cells from blood. The receptor's source is a young man in good health. The CDR3 coding sequence is TGTGCCAGCTCACCACCGTCCGGGGGAGGTTTGGGTGAAGCTTTCTTT. Its translation: CASSPPSGGGLGEAFF. The full variable domain, completed using reference TRBV18 and TRBJ1-1, is NAGVMQNPRHLVRRRGQEARLRCSPMKGHSHVYWYRQLPEEGLKFMVYLQKENIIDESGMPKERFSAEFPKEGPSILRIQQVVRGDSAAYFCASSPPSGGGLGEAFFGQGTRLTVV.